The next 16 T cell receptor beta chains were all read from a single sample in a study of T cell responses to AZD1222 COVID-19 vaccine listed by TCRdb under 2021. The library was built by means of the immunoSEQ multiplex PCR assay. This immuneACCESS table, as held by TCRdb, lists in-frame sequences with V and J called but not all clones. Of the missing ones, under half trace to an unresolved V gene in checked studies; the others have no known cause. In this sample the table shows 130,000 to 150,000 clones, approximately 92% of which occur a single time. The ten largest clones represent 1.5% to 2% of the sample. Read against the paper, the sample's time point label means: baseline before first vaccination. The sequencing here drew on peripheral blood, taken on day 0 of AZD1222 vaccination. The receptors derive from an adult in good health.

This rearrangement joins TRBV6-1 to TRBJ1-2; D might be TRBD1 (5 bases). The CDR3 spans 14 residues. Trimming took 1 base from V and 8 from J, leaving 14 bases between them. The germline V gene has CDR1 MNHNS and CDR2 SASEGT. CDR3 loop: CASSEEGRVRGYTF. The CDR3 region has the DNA TGTGCCAGCAGTGAAGAAGGCAGGGTGAGAGGCTACACCTTC.

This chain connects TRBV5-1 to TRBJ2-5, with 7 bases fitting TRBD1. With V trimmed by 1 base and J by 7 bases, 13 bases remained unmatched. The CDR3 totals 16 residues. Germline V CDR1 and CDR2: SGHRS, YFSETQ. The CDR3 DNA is TGCGCCAGCAGCTTGATGACAGGGACCTTTCTGGGGACCCAGTACTTC. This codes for CASSLMTGTFLGTQYF.

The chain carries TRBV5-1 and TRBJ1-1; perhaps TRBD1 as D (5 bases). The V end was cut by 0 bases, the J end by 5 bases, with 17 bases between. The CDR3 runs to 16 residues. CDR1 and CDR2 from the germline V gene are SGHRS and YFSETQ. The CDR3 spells CASSLGGQSFGTEAFF. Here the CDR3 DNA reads TGCGCCAGCAGCTTGGGGGGCCAGTCCTTTGGGACTGAAGCTTTCTTT. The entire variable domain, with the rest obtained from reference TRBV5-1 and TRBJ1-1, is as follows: KAGVTQTPRYLIKTRGQQVTLSCSPISGHRSVSWYQQTPGQGLQFLFEYFSETQRNKGNFPGRFSGRQFSNSRSEMNVSTLELGDSALYLCASSLGGQSFGTEAFFGQGTRLTVV.

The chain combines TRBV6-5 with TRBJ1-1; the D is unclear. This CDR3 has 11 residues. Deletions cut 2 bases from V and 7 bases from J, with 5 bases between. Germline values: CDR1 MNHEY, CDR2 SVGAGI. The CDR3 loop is CASSYRSEAFF. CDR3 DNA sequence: TGTGCCAGCAGTTACAGGAGTGAAGCTTTCTTT.

CDR3 sequence: CASSPDTYEQYF. CDR3 DNA: TGTGCCAGCAGTCCGGACACCTACGAGCAGTACTTC. The chain uses TRBV6-6 and TRBJ2-7; perhaps TRBD1 as D (5 bases). This CDR3 spans 12 amino acids. V was cut by 5 bases and J by 2 bases, with 7 bases left in between. CDR1 and CDR2 from the germline V gene are MNHNY and SVGAGI (reference sequence).

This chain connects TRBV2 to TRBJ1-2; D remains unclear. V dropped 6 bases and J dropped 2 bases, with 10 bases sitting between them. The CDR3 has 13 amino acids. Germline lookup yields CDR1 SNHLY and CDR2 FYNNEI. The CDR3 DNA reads TGTGCCAGCAGAGGACGGCCCAACTATGGCTACACCTTC. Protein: CASRGRPNYGYTF.

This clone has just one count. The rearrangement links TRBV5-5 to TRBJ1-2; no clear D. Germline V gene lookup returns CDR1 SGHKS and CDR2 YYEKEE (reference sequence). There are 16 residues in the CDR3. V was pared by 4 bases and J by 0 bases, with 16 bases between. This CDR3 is CASSPKGPGANYGYTF. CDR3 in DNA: TGTGCCAGCAGCCCCAAAGGGCCTGGCGCTAACTATGGCTACACCTTC.

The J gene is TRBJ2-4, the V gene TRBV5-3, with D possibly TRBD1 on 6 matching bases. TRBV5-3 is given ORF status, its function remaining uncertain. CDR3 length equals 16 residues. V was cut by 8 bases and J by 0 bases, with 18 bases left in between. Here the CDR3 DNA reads TGTGCCAGCCCAAGGAATAAGGGGGTAGCCAAAAACATTCAGTACTTC. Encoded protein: CASPRNKGVAKNIQYF.

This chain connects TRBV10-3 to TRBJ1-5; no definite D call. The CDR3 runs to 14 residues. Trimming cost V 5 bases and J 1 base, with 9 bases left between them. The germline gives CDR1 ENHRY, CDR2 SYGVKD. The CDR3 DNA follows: TGTGCCATCAGTCAAGAGGAGAGCAATCAGCCCCAGCATTTT. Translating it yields CAISQEESNQPQHF.

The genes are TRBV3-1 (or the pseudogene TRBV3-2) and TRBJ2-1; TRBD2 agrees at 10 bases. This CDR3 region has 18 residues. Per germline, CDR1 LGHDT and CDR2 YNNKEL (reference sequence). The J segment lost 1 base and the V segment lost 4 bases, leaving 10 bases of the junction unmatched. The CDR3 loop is CASSLRTAGGSSYNEQFF. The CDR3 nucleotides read TGTGCCAGCAGCCTCCGGACAGCGGGGGGGAGTTCCTACAATGAGCAGTTCTTC.

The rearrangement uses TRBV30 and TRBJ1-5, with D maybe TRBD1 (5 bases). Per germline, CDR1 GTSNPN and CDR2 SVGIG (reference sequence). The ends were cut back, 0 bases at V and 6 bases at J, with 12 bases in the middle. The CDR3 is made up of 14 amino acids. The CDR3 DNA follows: TGTGCCTGGAGTGTGCGGACAAGGTCTCAGCCCCAGCATTTT. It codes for CAWSVRTRSQPQHF.

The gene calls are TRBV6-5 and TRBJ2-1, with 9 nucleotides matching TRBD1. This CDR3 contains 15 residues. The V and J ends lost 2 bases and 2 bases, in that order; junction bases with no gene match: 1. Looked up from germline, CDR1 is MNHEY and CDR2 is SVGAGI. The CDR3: CASSYRTGAYNEQFF. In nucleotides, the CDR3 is TGTGCCAGCAGTTACCGGACAGGGGCCTACAATGAGCAGTTCTTC.

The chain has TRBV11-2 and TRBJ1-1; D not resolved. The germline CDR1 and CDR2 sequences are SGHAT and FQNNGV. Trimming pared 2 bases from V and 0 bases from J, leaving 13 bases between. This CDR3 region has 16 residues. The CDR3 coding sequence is TGTGCCAGCAGCTTATATACCGGGAACATGAACACTGAAGCTTTCTTT. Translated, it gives CASSLYTGNMNTEAFF.

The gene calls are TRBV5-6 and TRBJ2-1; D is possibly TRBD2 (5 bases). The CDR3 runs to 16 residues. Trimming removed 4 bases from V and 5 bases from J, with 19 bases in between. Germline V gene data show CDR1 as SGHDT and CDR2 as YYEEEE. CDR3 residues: CASSIWTGLSNNEQFF. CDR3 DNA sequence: TGTGCCAGCAGCATCTGGACTGGATTATCTAACAATGAGCAGTTCTTC.

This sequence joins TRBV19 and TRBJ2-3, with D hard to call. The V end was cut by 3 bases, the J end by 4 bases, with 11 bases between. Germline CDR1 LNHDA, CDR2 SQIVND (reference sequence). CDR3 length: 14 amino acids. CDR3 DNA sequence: TGTGCCAGTAGTATGTTACCGGGCCCAGATACGCAGTATTTT. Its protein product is CASSMLPGPDTQYF.

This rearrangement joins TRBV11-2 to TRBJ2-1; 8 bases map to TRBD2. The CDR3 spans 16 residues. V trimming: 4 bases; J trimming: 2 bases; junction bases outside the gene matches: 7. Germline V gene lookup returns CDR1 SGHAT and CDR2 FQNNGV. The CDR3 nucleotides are TGTGCCAGCAGCTCCAATAGCGGGACGACCTACAATGAGCAGTTCTTC. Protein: CASSSNSGTTYNEQFF. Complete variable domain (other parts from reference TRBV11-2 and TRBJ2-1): EAGVAQSPRYKIIEKRQSVAFWCNPISGHATLYWYQQILGQGPKLLIQFQNNGVVDDSQLPKDRFSAERLKGVDSTLKIQPAKLEDSAVYLCASSSNSGTTYNEQFFGPGTRLTVL.